This is a list of T cell receptor beta chains from one sample in a study of PD-1 blockade in classical Hodgkin lymphoma. Profiling relied on immunoSEQ multiplex PCR, and the TCRdb table lists in-frame clones only, not all of them. The table shows tens of thousands of clones, with roughly 86% occurring only once. The sequenced sample was peripheral blood mononuclear cells (PBMCs), obtained at baseline. The receptors were sampled from a human donor with classical Hodgkin lymphoma. Both conserved end residues are part of each CDR3. The D gene is left open where the match is weak. Clone size is not always given. Where it is, it says once, few, many or a class for expanded clones.

d_call clone_size j_call v_call cdr3_aa cdr3_nt
NA NA TRBJ1-4 TRBV18 CASSPGQFDNEKLFF TGTGCCAGCTCACCCGGACAGTTTGATAATGAAAAACTGTTTTTT
NA NA TRBJ2-6 TRBV6-5 CASSVGDSGANVLTF TGTGCCAGCAGTGTAGGGGACTCTGGGGCCAACGTCCTGACTTTC
TRBD1 NA TRBJ2-5 TRBV28 CASSYNSPGQGGETQYF TGTGCCAGCAGTTATAACTCACCGGGACAGGGAGGAGAGACCCAGTACTTC
NA NA TRBJ1-2 TRBV15 CATSRTGSGYTF TGTGCCACCAGCAGAACTGGAAGCGGCTACACCTTC
TRBD1 NA TRBJ1-1 TRBV7-8 CASSWDRNTEAFF TGTGCCAGCAGCTGGGACAGGAACACTGAAGCTTTCTTT
TRBD2 NA TRBJ2-7 TRBV2 CASSEQRGASYEQYF TGTGCCAGCAGTGAGCAGCGGGGGGCCTCCTACGAGCAGTACTTC
NA once TRBJ2-2 TRBV15 CATSRQTLTGGELFF TGTGCCACCAGCAGACAGACATTGACGGGCGGGGAGCTGTTTTTT
NA NA TRBJ2-6 TRBV15 CATREGGSGANVLTF TGTGCCACCAGGGAAGGGGGCTCTGGGGCCAACGTCCTGACTTTC
TRBD2 NA TRBJ2-1 TRBV7-3 CASSYGGTYNEQFF TGTGCCAGCAGCTACGGGGGGACCTACAATGAGCAGTTCTTC
TRBD1 NA TRBJ2-5 TRBV5-4 CASRGTGQQETQYF TGTGCCAGCAGGGGGACAGGCCAACAAGAGACCCAGTACTTC
TRBD1 NA TRBJ1-2 TRBV7-2 CASSDDRGWGYTF TGTGCCAGCAGCGACGACAGGGGATGGGGCTACACCTTC
NA NA TRBJ1-6 TRBV7-2 CASSLPKVWVNSPLHF TGTGCCAGCAGCTTGCCTAAAGTTTGGGTTAATTCACCCCTCCACTTT
NA NA TRBJ1-2 TRBV27 CASAFLSGQKTF TGTGCCAGCGCCTTTTTGTCTGGACAGAAAACCTTC
TRBD1 once TRBJ1-5 TRBV6-1 CASSNDRATQHF TGTGCCAGCAGTAACGACAGGGCGACCCAGCATTTT
NA NA TRBJ2-5 TRBV29-1 CSVESAGVQETQYF TGCAGCGTTGAAAGCGCAGGGGTCCAAGAGACCCAGTACTTC
TRBD1 NA TRBJ1-5 TRBV15 CATSEEQGRNQPQHF TGTGCCACCAGCGAGGAACAGGGGAGAAATCAGCCCCAGCATTTT
NA once TRBJ2-3 TRBV7-9 CASSLELSTDTQYF TGTGCCAGCAGCTTGGAATTAAGCACAGATACGCAGTATTTT
TRBD1 NA TRBJ1-4 TRBV18 CASSSQQGNIEKLFF TGTGCCAGCTCATCGCAACAGGGGAACATTGAAAAACTGTTTTTT
NA NA TRBJ2-3 TRBV7-6 CASSSPFSSGTDTQYF TGTGCCAGCAGCTCGCCTTTTTCCTCTGGCACAGATACGCAGTATTTT
NA large TRBJ2-7 TRBV4-1 CASSQAPLATEQYF TGCGCCAGCAGCCAAGCCCCCCTAGCGACCGAGCAGTACTTC
TRBD2 NA TRBJ2-1 TRBV27 CASSSPSGRVYNEQFF TGTGCCAGCAGTTCGCCTAGCGGGAGGGTTTACAATGAGCAGTTCTTC
NA NA TRBJ2-7 TRBV5-4 CASSLGLESYEQYF TGTGCCAGCAGCTTGGGCCTGGAGTCCTACGAGCAGTACTTC
NA NA TRBJ2-7 TRBV15 CATSRSGQSYEQYF TGTGCCACCAGCAGAAGCGGACAAAGCTACGAGCAGTACTTC
NA NA TRBJ1-2 TRBV2 CASGDGTLQF TGTGCCAGCGGAGATGGGACACTCCAATTC
NA NA TRBJ2-4 TRBV6-1 CASSELAGGNIQYF TGTGCCAGTTCGGAGCTAGCAGGTGGAAACATTCAGTACTTC
TRBD2 NA TRBJ2-1 TRBV19 CASSKPSGRLEQFF TGTGCCAGTAGTAAGCCTAGCGGGAGGTTGGAGCAGTTCTTC
NA NA TRBJ2-3 TRBV28 CASSFPTGGGTSTDTQYF TGTGCCAGCAGTTTCCCCACCGGAGGCGGGACTAGCACAGATACGCAGTATTTT
NA NA TRBJ1-6 TRBV9 CASSVGGNNSPLHF TGTGCCAGCAGCGTAGGAGGGAATAATTCACCCCTCCACTTT
NA NA TRBJ1-4 TRBV12-5 CASGIHLRAANEKLFF TGTGCTAGTGGTATACACCTCAGGGCGGCTAATGAAAAACTGTTTTTT
NA NA TRBJ2-7 TRBV28 CASSLRPFWGLHEQYF TGTGCCAGCAGTTTACGCCCGTTTTGGGGTTTGCACGAGCAGTACTTC
TRBD1 NA TRBJ2-1 TRBV13 CASSPEDRVSYNEQFF TGTGCCAGCAGCCCAGAAGACAGGGTCTCCTACAATGAGCAGTTCTTC
NA NA TRBJ2-7 TRBV19 CASSPGLNSYEQYF TGTGCCAGTAGCCCCGGACTCAACTCCTACGAGCAGTACTTC
TRBD1 NA TRBJ1-6 TRBV4-2 CASSKSRDRGNSPLHF TGTGCCAGCAGTAAGAGTCGAGACAGGGGGAATTCACCCCTCCACTTT
TRBD2 NA TRBJ2-3 TRBV6-4 CASSDSVTSGGTDTQYF TGTGCCAGCAGTGACTCCGTGACTAGCGGGGGAACAGATACGCAGTATTTT
NA NA TRBJ2-5 TRBV11-2 CASSLDLGGARVETQYF TGTGCCAGCAGCTTAGACCTAGGGGGGGCCAGGGTGGAGACCCAGTACTTC
NA NA TRBJ2-1 TRBV10-3 CAISESRRQGTSNEQFF TGTGCCATCAGTGAGTCGAGACGGCAGGGCACAAGCAATGAGCAGTTCTTC
TRBD1 NA TRBJ1-2 TRBV10-3 CAISEMTGEFNYGYTF TGTGCCATCAGTGAGATGACAGGGGAGTTTAACTATGGCTACACCTTC
TRBD1 NA TRBJ2-7 TRBV27 CASSLQGVGYEQYF TGTGCCAGCAGTTTACAGGGGGTTGGCTACGAGCAGTACTTC
NA once TRBJ1-2 TRBV27 CASSLQGYGYGYTF TGTGCCAGCAGTTTACAGGGTTATGGGTATGGCTACACCTTC
NA NA TRBJ2-6 TRBV28 CATQGGGGGANVLTF TGTGCCACACAAGGAGGGGGCGGTGGGGCCAACGTCCTGACTTTC
NA NA TRBJ2-2 TRBV6-1 CASSERGPGDTGELFF TGTGCCAGCAGTGAGAGAGGCCCTGGGGACACCGGGGAGCTGTTTTTT
TRBD2 NA TRBJ2-3 TRBV5-1 CASSSPGLALGDTQYF TGCGCCAGCAGCTCTCCGGGACTAGCCTTGGGAGATACGCAGTATTTT